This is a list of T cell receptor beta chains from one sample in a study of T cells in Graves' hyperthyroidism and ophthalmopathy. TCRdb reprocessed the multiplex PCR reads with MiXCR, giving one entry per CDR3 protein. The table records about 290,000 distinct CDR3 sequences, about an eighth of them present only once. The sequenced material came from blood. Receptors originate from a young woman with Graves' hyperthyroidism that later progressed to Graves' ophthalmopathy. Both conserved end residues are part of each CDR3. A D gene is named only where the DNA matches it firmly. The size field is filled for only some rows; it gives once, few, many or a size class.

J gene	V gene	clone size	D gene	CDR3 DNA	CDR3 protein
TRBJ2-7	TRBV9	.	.	TGTGCCAGCAGCGTAGGTGTGGACGCATCCTACGAGCAGTACTTC	CASSVGVDASYEQYF
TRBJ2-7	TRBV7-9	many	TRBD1	TGTGCCAGCAGCTTAGTTGGGACAGGGTTCGACGAGCAGTACTTC	CASSLVGTGFDEQYF
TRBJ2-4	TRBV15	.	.	TGTGCCACCAGCAGAGATCATAGCGGTCTAGCCAAAAACATTCAGTACTTC	CATSRDHSGLAKNIQYF
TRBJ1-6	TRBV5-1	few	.	TGCGCCAGCAGCCGACTTGGGTTCTATAATTCACCCCTCCACTTT	CASSRLGFYNSPLHF
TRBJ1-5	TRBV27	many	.	TGTGCCAGCAGTTTACCGGGTCAGCCCCAGCATTTT	CASSLPGQPQHF
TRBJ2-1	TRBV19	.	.	TGTGCCAGTAGTCGGGACATAAATGAGCAGTTCTTC	CASSRDINEQFF
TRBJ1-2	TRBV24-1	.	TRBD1	TGTGCCACCAGTGATTTCCGGACAGGGCACCCTAACTATGGCTACACCTTC	CATSDFRTGHPNYGYTF
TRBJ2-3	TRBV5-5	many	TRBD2	TGTGCCAGCAGCTCACCAAGCGGGAGGGAAAGAGATACGCAGTATTTT	CASSSPSGRERDTQYF
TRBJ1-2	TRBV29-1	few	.	TGCAGCGTATTTCTGGACGGCTACACCTTC	CSVFLDGYTF
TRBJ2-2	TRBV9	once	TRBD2	TGTGCCAGCAGCGTAGCGGGGGGGTACACCGGGGAGCTGTTTTTT	CASSVAGGYTGELFF
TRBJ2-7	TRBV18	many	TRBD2	TGTGCCAGCACGAGCGGGAATCAATACTACGAGCAGTACTTC	CASTSGNQYYEQYF
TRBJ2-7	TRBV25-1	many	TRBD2	TGTGCCAGTATTGGGACTAGCGGAAGCTCCTACGAGCAGTACTTC	CASIGTSGSSYEQYF
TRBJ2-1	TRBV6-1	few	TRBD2	TGTGCCAGCAACGTAGCGGGAATGTCCTACAATGAGCAGTTCTTC	CASNVAGMSYNEQFF
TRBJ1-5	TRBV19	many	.	TGTGCCAGTAACCTGGGGGGGCGCGGGGATCAGCCCCAGCATTTT	CASNLGGRGDQPQHF
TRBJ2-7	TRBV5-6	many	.	TGTGCCAGCAGCTTAGCTCTTTCTACGGGGGACGGAGTGGGGGAGCAGTACTTC	CASSLALSTGDGVGEQYF
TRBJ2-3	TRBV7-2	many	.	TGTGCCAGCAGCTTAAGGGGAAGTAACACAGATACGCAGTATTTT	CASSLRGSNTDTQYF
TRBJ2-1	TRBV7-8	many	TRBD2	TGTGCCAGCAGGACAGACCGGGGCCGAAGGCGACTAGCGGGAGTTAATGAGCAGTTCTTC	CASRTDRGRRRLAGVNEQFF
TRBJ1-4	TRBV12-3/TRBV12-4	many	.	TGTGCCAGCAGTCGGCGGGGTGGAGGAAATGAAAAACTGTTTTTT	CASSRRGGGNEKLFF
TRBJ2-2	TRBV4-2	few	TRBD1	TGTGCCAGCAGCATGGGACAGGCGGCCCAGAAGCTGTTTTTT	CASSMGQAAQKLFF
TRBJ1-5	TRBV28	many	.	TGTGCCAGCAGTTTAGAGGGCCAGCCCCAGCATTTT	CASSLEGQPQHF
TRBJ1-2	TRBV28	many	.	TGTGCCAGCGGGGACAATGGACGCTACACCTTC	CASGDNGRYTF
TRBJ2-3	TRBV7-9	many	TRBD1	TGTGCCAGCAGCCCCCAGGGGGCGACGACAGATACGCAGTATTTT	CASSPQGATTDTQYF
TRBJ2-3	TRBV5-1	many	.	TGCGCCAGCAGCGTAGCATTTAAGACCGGCCGCACAGATACGCAGTATTTT	CASSVAFKTGRTDTQYF
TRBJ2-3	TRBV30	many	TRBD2	TGTGCCTGGAGTGTAGTTGCGGGAGGGAGCACAGATACGCAGTATTTT	CAWSVVAGGSTDTQYF
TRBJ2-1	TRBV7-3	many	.	TGTGCCAGCACCGACGGGAGCCGGAATGAGCAGTTCTTC	CASTDGSRNEQFF
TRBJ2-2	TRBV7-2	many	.	TGTGCCAGCAGCCACGGGCTAGCGAAGCCTGCGAACACCGGGGAGCTGTTTTTT	CASSHGLAKPANTGELFF
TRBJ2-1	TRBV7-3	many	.	TGTGCCAGCAGCTTAAACCCTTATCCTAGCCACTACAATGAGCAGTTCTTC	CASSLNPYPSHYNEQFF
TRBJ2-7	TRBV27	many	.	TGTGCCAGCAGTTTATACCCCGACCTGGAGCAGTACTTC	CASSLYPDLEQYF
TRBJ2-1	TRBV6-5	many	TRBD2	TGTGCCAGCAGTTACTCCCCATCGGCGGGAGGGTTGAATGAGCAGTTCTTC	CASSYSPSAGGLNEQFF
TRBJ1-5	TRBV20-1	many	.	TGCAGTGCTAGACATCAAGGCGGAAGCAATCAGCCCCAGCATTTT	CSARHQGGSNQPQHF
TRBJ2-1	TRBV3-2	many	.	TGTGCCAGCAGCCACTGTTATTGCTCCTACAATGAGCAGTTCTTC	CASSHCYCSYNEQFF
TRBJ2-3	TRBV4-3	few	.	TGCGCCAGCAGCCAAGATTCTAGCTGGGGCGCAGATACGCAGTATTTT	CASSQDSSWGADTQYF
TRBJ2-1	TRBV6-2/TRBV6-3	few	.	TGTGCCAGCAGTTACGTGCTAGCTAGTAATGAGCAGTTCTTC	CASSYVLASNEQFF
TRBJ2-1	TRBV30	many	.	TGTGCCTGGGACAAACGGAGGGCTGGTGTTAATGAGCAGTTCTTC	CAWDKRRAGVNEQFF
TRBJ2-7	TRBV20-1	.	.	TGCAGTGCTAGAGATACCCCTAGCTCCTACGAGCAGTACTTC	CSARDTPSSYEQYF
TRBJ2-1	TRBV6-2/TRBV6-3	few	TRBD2	TGTGCCAGCAGGTATCTAGCGGGAGCGGGTGAGCAGTTCTTC	CASRYLAGAGEQFF
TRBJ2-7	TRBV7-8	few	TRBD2	TGTGCCAGCAGCTCTAGCGGGAGCGACCCCTACGAGCAGTACTTC	CASSSSGSDPYEQYF
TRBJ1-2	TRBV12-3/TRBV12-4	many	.	TGTGCCAGCAGTGACGCGAGGGACGGCCGGGATGGCTACACCTTC	CASSDARDGRDGYTF
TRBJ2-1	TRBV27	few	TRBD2	TGTGCCGGCAGTTTATTTCCCGGGACTAGCGGGAGGAATGAGCAGTTCTTC	CAGSLFPGTSGRNEQFF
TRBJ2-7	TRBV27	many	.	TGTGCCAGCAGTTTATCTGGACTGCTCTACGAGCAGTACTTC	CASSLSGLLYEQYF
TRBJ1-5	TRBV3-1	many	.	TGTGCCAGCAGCCAAGATGGCAGAAATCAGCCCCAGCATTTT	CASSQDGRNQPQHF
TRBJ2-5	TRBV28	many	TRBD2	TGTGCCACCCACCCTAGCGGGACCCAAGAGACCCAGTACTTC	CATHPSGTQETQYF